One sample yielded the 18 T cell receptor beta chains listed below, sequenced in a study of T cell repertoires in cytomegalovirus infection. TCRdb re-called the reads through MiXCR, storing one row per CDR3 protein. This sample has some 300,000 distinct CDR3 sequences, with 8% to 10% found just once. The sequenced material came from PBMCs. The receptors originated from a human donor in good health (CMV status not recorded). Some clones in this sample may be carry-over from other donors' samples.

This clonotype occurred a few times. V is TRBV5-1 and J is TRBJ2-3; possible D gene TRBD1, 6 bases. This CDR3 is 15 amino acids long. The V and J ends lost 0 bases and 5 bases respectively, with 13 bases between them. Germline values: CDR1 SGHRS, CDR2 YFSETQ. The CDR3 spells CASSLAPGGLDTQYF. DNA of the CDR3: TGCGCCAGCAGCTTGGCACCTGGGGGCTTAGATACGCAGTATTTT.

This chain connects TRBV2 to TRBJ1-4, with 7 bases aligning to TRBD1. Germline CDR1 and CDR2: SNHLY and FYNNEI. CDR3 length equals 16 residues. V was pared by 7 bases and J by 6 bases, with 14 bases of the junction left unmatched. This CDR3 is CASKRETGSLDEKLFF. Written as DNA, the CDR3 is TGTGCCAGCAAGAGAGAGACAGGGTCTTTGGATGAAAAACTGTTTTTT.

This clonotype was counted at least ten times. The chain couples TRBV7-2 to TRBJ1-2; 7 positions agree with TRBD1. The trim removed 3 bases at V and 8 bases at J, leaving 9 bases unmatched. The CDR3 extends over 14 amino acids. CDR1 SGHTA and CDR2 FQGNSA come from the germline V gene. The CDR3 is CASSFVDRAVGYTF. CDR3 DNA sequence: TGTGCCAGCAGCTTCGTTGACAGGGCCGTAGGCTACACCTTC.

There are many counts of this clonotype. CDR3 bases: TGTGCCAGCACCAATTATGCGGGGGTTGCCTACAATGAGCAGTTCTTC. Its protein product is CASTNYAGVAYNEQFF. The V gene is TRBV7-2, the J gene TRBJ2-1; 7 bases line up with TRBD2. This CDR3 has 16 amino acids. The V gene end was trimmed by 7 bases and the J gene end by 2 bases; junction bases not matched to a gene: 11. Germline V gene sequence: CDR1 SGHTA, CDR2 FQGNSA.

There are many counts of this clonotype. The chain combines TRBV7-2 with TRBJ2-3; D may be TRBD2 (5 bases). CDR3 length: 16 residues. The germline gives CDR1 SGHTA, CDR2 FQGNSA. V was cut by 5 bases and J by 3 bases, with 18 bases left in between. The CDR3 here is CASSLGPPQRTDTQYF. The CDR3 region has the DNA TGTGCCAGCAGCCTTGGTCCCCCACAGCGGACAGATACGCAGTATTTT.

This clonotype was found many times. The V and J genes are TRBV6-5 and TRBJ2-7, with 9 positions matching TRBD1. CDR3 length: 14 residues. The germline CDR1 and CDR2 sequences are MNHEY and SVGAGI. Losses at the gene ends were 6 bases for V and 3 bases for J; bases not matched to a gene: 6. CDR3 sequence (DNA): TGTGCCAGCAGGGAACCGGGACAGGGCTACGAGCAGTACTTC. Amino acid sequence: CASREPGQGYEQYF.

This clonotype has ten or more counts. The J gene is TRBJ1-1, the V gene TRBV2, with a tentative D call TRBD1 (5 bases). Germline V gene data show CDR1 as SNHLY and CDR2 as FYNNEI. The CDR3 totals 14 residues. V lost 6 bases and J 6 bases, leaving 17 bases between the germline ends. The CDR3 sequence is CASRGERGEPEAFF. The DNA for the CDR3 is TGTGCCAGCAGAGGGGAGAGGGGTGAACCTGAAGCTTTCTTT.

This clonotype was counted ten times or more. V and J are TRBV12-3 or TRBV12-4 and TRBJ1-2, with 8 positions matching TRBD1. This CDR3 has 15 amino acids. V lost 6 bases, J lost 6 bases, and 12 bases stayed unmatched. CDR3: CASRSTGAIVNGYTF. CDR3 bases: TGTGCCAGCAGGTCGACAGGGGCCATAGTCAATGGCTACACCTTC.

This clonotype was recorded a few times. The chain employs TRBV20-1 and TRBJ1-5; D is unclear. Trimming removed 6 bases at V and 3 bases at J, with 18 bases between. Germline CDR1 reads DFQATT; CDR2 reads SNEGSKA (reference sequence). The CDR3 is 15 amino acids. The CDR3, as DNA: TGCAGTGCCAAGGCGGCATTGGGAACCAATCAGCCCCAGCATTTT. Protein sequence: CSAKAALGTNQPQHF.

This clonotype was recorded many times. The chain has TRBV4-2 and TRBJ1-6; possibly TRBD1 for D (6 bases). With 1 base removed from V and 5 bases from J, the gap between germline ends came to 15 bases. The CDR3 sequence is 17 residues long. Germline values: CDR1 LGHNA, CDR2 YNFKEQ. The DNA for the CDR3 is TGTGCCAGCAGCCAAGGGCCGGGGGGCCCAAATAATTCACCCCTCCACTTT. It is translated as CASSQGPGGPNNSPLHF.

This clonotype was detected ten times or more. The J gene is TRBJ2-3, the V gene TRBV24-1; unclear D gene. The CDR3 runs 16 residues. Per the germline V gene, CDR1 is KGHDR and CDR2 is SFDVKD. Trimming removed 3 bases at V and 3 bases at J, with 15 bases between. Here the CDR3 reads CATSDKIAQSTDTQYF. CDR3 nucleotides: TGTGCCACCAGTGATAAAATTGCACAGTCAACAGATACGCAGTATTTT.

This clonotype has ten or more counts. The chain couples TRBV5-4 to TRBJ1-5; D not certain. CDR1 and CDR2 (germline): SGHNT, YYREEE (reference sequence). Trimming took 1 base from V and 6 from J, leaving 11 bases between them. This CDR3 contains 14 residues. The CDR3 DNA follows: TGTGCCAGCAGCTTGTATGGGATGGCTCAGCCCCAGCATTTT. Residues: CASSLYGMAQPQHF.

There are many counts of this clonotype. The chain carries TRBV12-3 or TRBV12-4 and TRBJ2-5; D possibly corresponds to TRBD1 (5 bases). This CDR3 region has 14 residues. Trimming removed 6 bases from V and 5 bases from J, with 16 bases in between. The CDR3 DNA is TGTGCCAGCAGCCCAACAGGACCCAGGGAGACCCAGTACTTC. Its translation: CASSPTGPRETQYF.

The sample holds many counts of this clonotype. The J gene is TRBJ2-1, the V gene TRBV3-1; 8 bases fit TRBD2. The ends lost 6 bases at V and 8 bases at J; junction bases unmatched: 12. The CDR3 has 15 residues. CDR1 is LGHDT and CDR2 is YNNKEL in the germline V gene (reference sequence). In DNA, the CDR3 is TGTGCCAGCAGTCCTGGGAATAGCGGGGCCTATGAGCAGTTCTTC. Its translation: CASSPGNSGAYEQFF.

This clonotype was recorded at least ten times. The rearrangement links TRBV7-2 to TRBJ1-5; D unclear. Trimming took 6 bases from V and 4 from J, leaving 10 bases between them. Germline-derived CDR1 and CDR2 are SGHTA and FQGNSA. The CDR3 runs to 13 residues. The CDR3 DNA reads TGTGCCAGCAGTTTGCCGGGGAATCAGCCCCAGCATTTT. Its translation is CASSLPGNQPQHF.

Many counts were recorded for this clonotype. The chain recombines TRBV11-1 with TRBJ2-2; D may be TRBD1 or TRBD2 (5 bases each). The CDR3 extends over 16 amino acids. V lost 4 bases and J 0 bases, leaving 12 bases between the germline ends. The germline V gene encodes CDR1 SGHAT and CDR2 FQDESV (reference sequence). As DNA, the CDR3 is TGTGCCAGCAGCTCAGGCCAGGGACCGAACACCGGGGAGCTGTTTTTT. It is translated as CASSSGQGPNTGELFF.

This clonotype was detected ten times or more. The gene calls are TRBV19 and TRBJ1-1; D remains ambiguous. V was clipped by 2 bases and J by 1 base, with 8 bases between them. CDR1 is LNHDA and CDR2 is SQIVND in the germline V gene (reference sequence). The CDR3 covers 14 residues. The CDR3: CASSIRRTNTEAFF. Written as DNA, the CDR3 is TGTGCCAGTAGTATACGGCGGACGAACACTGAAGCTTTCTTT.

J is TRBJ2-1 and V is TRBV20-1; TRBD2 aligns across 10 bases. V dropped 6 bases and J dropped 7; count of bases not matched to a gene: 15. Per the germline V gene, CDR1 is DFQATT and CDR2 is SNEGSKA (reference sequence). This CDR3 spans 16 amino acids. The CDR3 DNA reads as TGCAGTGCCCTACCGATTAGCGGGGGGTCTGGGAATGAGCAGTTCTTC. Encoded protein: CSALPISGGSGNEQFF.